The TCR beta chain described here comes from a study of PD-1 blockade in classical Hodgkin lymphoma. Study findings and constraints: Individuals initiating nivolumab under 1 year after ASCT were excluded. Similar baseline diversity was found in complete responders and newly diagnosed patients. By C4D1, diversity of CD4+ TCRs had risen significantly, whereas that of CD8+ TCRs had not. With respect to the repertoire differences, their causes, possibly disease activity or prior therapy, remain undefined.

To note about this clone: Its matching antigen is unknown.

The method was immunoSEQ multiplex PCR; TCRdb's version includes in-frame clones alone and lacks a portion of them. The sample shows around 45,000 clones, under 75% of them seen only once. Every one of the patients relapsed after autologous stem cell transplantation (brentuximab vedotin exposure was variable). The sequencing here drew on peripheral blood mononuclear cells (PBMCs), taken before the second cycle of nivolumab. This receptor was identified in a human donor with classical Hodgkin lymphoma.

The CDR3 region is CASSYGVEQYF. As DNA, the CDR3 is TGTGCCAGCAGTTATGGGGTCGAGCAGTACTTC. The chain employs TRBV6-1 and TRBJ2-7; D call uncertain. Germline assignment: CDR1 MNHNS and CDR2 SASEGT. V was trimmed by 5 bases and J by 6 bases, leaving 8 bases between them. The CDR3 has 11 amino acids.